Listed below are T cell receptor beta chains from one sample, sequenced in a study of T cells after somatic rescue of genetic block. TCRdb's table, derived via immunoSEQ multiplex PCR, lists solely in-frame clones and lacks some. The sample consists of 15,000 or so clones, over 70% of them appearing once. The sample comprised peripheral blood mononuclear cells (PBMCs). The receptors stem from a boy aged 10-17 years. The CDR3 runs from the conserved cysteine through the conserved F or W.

cdr3_aa: CASSPSWETQYF; v_call: TRBV7-9; j_call: TRBJ2-5
cdr3_aa: CASSKSGTDTQYF; v_call: TRBV7-9; j_call: TRBJ2-3
cdr3_aa: CASSWGGTGRYEQYF; v_call: TRBV5-6; j_call: TRBJ2-7
cdr3_aa: CASSIAEKSGYTF; v_call: TRBV21-1; j_call: TRBJ1-2
cdr3_aa: CASSFGGGVDTQYF; v_call: TRBV7-2; j_call: TRBJ2-3
cdr3_aa: CASSWGGFSYNEQFF; v_call: TRBV11-3; j_call: TRBJ2-1
cdr3_aa: CAISVNGQGGYGYTF; v_call: TRBV6-5; j_call: TRBJ1-2
cdr3_aa: CASNAGDRDDNEQFF; v_call: TRBV9; j_call: TRBJ2-1